This section outlines one TCR beta chain sequence together with its context. RNA, once extracted, was reverse transcribed into cDNA for use as the sequencing template. Repertoires were generated with immunoSEQ multiplex PCR, while TCRdb's copy carries only in-frame clones and drops some. The repertoire holds under 250,000 clones, 57% seen once, with 0.45% in the top ten. Both peripheral blood and punch biopsies of lesional scalp skin were obtained from patients who had alopecia areata. The data derive from a study of CD8+ T cells in alopecia areata. The CDR3 spans 15 residues. The germline V gene encodes CDR1 MNHNS and CDR2 SASEGT. The V gene lost 8 bases and the J gene lost 0 bases, with 17 bases spanning the gap.

The origin of this receptor is a human donor with alopecia areata. The source material was CD4+ T cells sorted from blood, sampled at week 0. This rearrangement joins TRBV6-1 to TRBJ2-7; TRBD1 might be the D (5 bases). CDR3 region: CASLPSRRVSYEQYF. DNA for the CDR3: TGTGCCAGCCTGCCCAGTCGCAGGGTCTCCTACGAGCAGTACTTC.